This TCR beta chain was captured by sequencing in a study of metastatic and nonmetastatic thyroid tumors. Whole-study context: Repertoire comparison spanned blood and tumor or nodule tissue of malignant and benign thyroid patients. General study findings and limits: When malignant thyroid tumors were compared with benign nodules, TCR beta diversity was reportedly significantly higher in the malignant tumors. This held in both blood and tumor samples.

In the original analysis: Building a distant-metastasis classifier for papillary thyroid cancer drew on CDR3 differences across clinicopathological groups. MiXCR reprocessed the PCR reads for TCRdb. TCRdb's processing, not the study's, gives the V and J calls here. The table has tens of thousands of clones, more than 15% seen once. No patient had received any treatment before thyroid surgery. Germline CDR1 SGDLS, CDR2 YYNGEE. The J segment lost 0 bases and the V segment lost 4 bases, leaving 7 bases of the junction unmatched. This CDR3 contains 18 residues. As regards this clone: Its antigen is not known.

The clonotype was recovered from a male donor with papillary thyroid cancer or a benign thyroid nodule (not recorded which). Some clones in this sample may be carry-over from other donors' samples. V is TRBV9 and J is TRBJ2-3; 14 nucleotides match TRBD2. Source material: blood. CDR3 loop: CASSYGTSGRCSTDTQYF. Written as DNA, the CDR3 is TGTGCCAGCAGCTACGGGACTAGCGGGAGATGTAGCACAGATACGCAGTATTTT. Filled out from reference TRBV9 and TRBJ2-3, the complete variable domain reads DSGVTQTPKHLITATGQRVTLRCSPRSGDLSVYWYQQSLDQGLQFLIQYYNGEERAKGNILERFSAQQFPDLHSELNLSSLELGDSALYFCASSYGTSGRCSTDTQYFGPGTRLTVL.